A selection of T cell receptor beta chains follows, all from one sample in a study of T cells in Graves' hyperthyroidism and ophthalmopathy. TCRdb independently ran MiXCR on the multiplex PCR reads; one entry per CDR3 protein. Here the sample spans approximately 590,000 distinct CDR3 sequences, 15% to 19% being singletons. Material: blood. The receptors stem from a woman between 25 and 40 years old with Graves' hyperthyroidism. The CDR3 runs from the conserved cysteine through the conserved F or W. A D gene is named only where the DNA matches it firmly. Some rows have no size entry. The others give once, few or many, or a class for an expanded clone.

CDR3 length	clone size	V gene	J gene	D gene	CDR3 protein	CDR3 DNA
15	many	TRBV6-2/TRBV6-3	TRBJ2-7	NA	CASSRSGGLAYEQYF	TGTGCCAGCAGCCGCTCTGGTGGACTCGCGTACGAGCAGTACTTC
16	NA	TRBV20-1	TRBJ2-6	NA	CSARGQADSGANVLTF	TGCAGTGCTAGAGGACAGGCAGACTCTGGGGCCAACGTCCTGACTTTC
14	NA	TRBV20-1	TRBJ2-3	NA	CSARDGGSLDTQYF	TGCAGTGCTAGAGATGGGGGGAGTCTAGATACGCAGTATTTT
15	many	TRBV7-9	TRBJ1-4	NA	CASSPINNPNEKLFF	TGTGCCAGCAGCCCCATCAATAATCCTAATGAAAAACTGTTTTTT
13	few	TRBV11-2	TRBJ2-2	NA	CASSEGRAGELFF	TGTGCCAGTAGTGAAGGCAGGGCCGGGGAGCTGTTTTTT
15	many	TRBV7-9	TRBJ1-1	TRBD1	CASSTDRGRNTEAFF	TGTGCCAGCAGCACCGACAGGGGGCGGAACACTGAAGCTTTCTTT
13	many	TRBV28	TRBJ2-3	NA	CASSFLRVDTQYF	TGTGCCAGCAGTTTCTTACGGGTGGATACGCAGTATTTT
14	many	TRBV18	TRBJ2-3	NA	CASSPAGFGDTQYF	TGTGCCAGCTCACCCGCAGGGTTTGGAGATACGCAGTATTTT
16	NA	TRBV7-2	TRBJ2-2	TRBD2	CASSRGAGGLTGELFF	TGTGCCAGCAGCAGGGGGGCGGGAGGGCTCACCGGGGAGCTGTTTTTT
15	NA	TRBV20-1	TRBJ2-1	TRBD2	CSAPNSGRINNEQFF	TGCAGTGCTCCTAATAGCGGGAGAATTAACAATGAGCAGTTCTTC
13	many	TRBV6-1	TRBJ2-5	NA	CASSGRWGETQYF	TGTGCCAGCAGTGGGAGGTGGGGGGAGACCCAGTACTTC
14	many	TRBV7-2	TRBJ2-7	TRBD2	CASSLRTSAYEQYF	TGTGCCAGCAGCTTAAGGACTAGCGCGTACGAGCAGTACTTC
14	many	TRBV18	TRBJ2-3	NA	CASSPRRDQDTQYF	TGTGCCAGCTCACCAAGGCGGGATCAAGATACGCAGTATTTT
12	many	TRBV28	TRBJ1-1	NA	CASGWTDRVAFF	TGTGCCAGCGGATGGACAGATCGGGTAGCTTTCTTT
13	many	TRBV7-9	TRBJ1-1	NA	CASSLALAPEAFF	TGTGCCAGCAGCTTAGCGCTGGCTCCCGAAGCTTTCTTT
16	NA	TRBV5-1	TRBJ2-6	NA	CASSLRADSGANVLTF	TGCGCCAGCAGCTTGCGGGCGGATTCTGGGGCCAACGTCCTGACTTTC
13	many	TRBV28	TRBJ1-1	NA	CASTVDRNTEAFF	TGTGCCAGCACCGTCGACAGGAACACTGAAGCTTTCTTT
11	many	TRBV20-1	TRBJ2-5	NA	CSARDQETQYF	TGCAGTGCTAGAGATCAGGAGACCCAGTACTTC
15	NA	TRBV27	TRBJ1-1	NA	CASSFSWGMNTEAFF	TGTGCCAGCAGTTTTTCCTGGGGGATGAACACTGAAGCTTTCTTT
13	many	TRBV20-1	TRBJ2-3	NA	CSASSEAEDTQYF	TGCAGTGCTAGCAGCGAGGCTGAGGATACGCAGTATTTT
12	few	TRBV20-1	TRBJ2-1	NA	CSAIKRDNEQFF	TGCAGTGCTATTAAAAGGGACAATGAGCAGTTCTTC
15	NA	TRBV9	TRBJ2-2	TRBD1	CASSVGTALGGELFF	TGTGCCAGCAGCGTCGGGACAGCCTTGGGCGGGGAGCTGTTTTTT
14	NA	TRBV30	TRBJ2-2	TRBD1	CAWNRYRGTGELFF	TGTGCCTGGAACCGTTACAGGGGGACCGGGGAGCTGTTTTTT
15	few	TRBV20-1	TRBJ2-2	NA	CSARAPSAYTGELFF	TGCAGTGCTAGAGCTCCTAGCGCTTACACCGGGGAGCTGTTTTTT
16	few	TRBV28	TRBJ2-2	NA	CASTVPRGDNTGELFF	TGTGCCAGCACAGTTCCACGTGGGGACAACACCGGGGAGCTGTTTTTT
15	few	TRBV5-1	TRBJ1-2	TRBD1	CASSLGQGALDGYTF	TGCGCCAGCAGCTTGGGACAGGGGGCGTTGGATGGCTACACCTTC
13	NA	TRBV10-2	TRBJ2-5	NA	CASSGVARETQYF	TGCGCCAGTAGTGGGGTAGCCCGAGAGACCCAGTACTTC
12	many	TRBV20-1	TRBJ2-1	TRBD2	CSALLAWNEQFF	TGCAGTGCTTTACTAGCGTGGAATGAGCAGTTCTTC
14	NA	TRBV29-1	TRBJ2-5	NA	CSVEVLAGGETQYF	TGCAGCGTTGAAGTCCTCGCGGGCGGAGAGACCCAGTACTTC
11	few	TRBV10-3	TRBJ1-3	NA	CAIKTGNTIYF	TGTGCCATCAAGACCGGAAACACCATATATTTT
15	NA	TRBV29-1	TRBJ2-3	NA	CSVGPGELSTDTQYF	TGCAGCGTTGGTCCTGGGGAATTGTCCACAGATACGCAGTATTTT
14	many	TRBV7-6	TRBJ2-3	NA	CASSAGQFTDTQYF	TGTGCCAGCAGCGCCGGACAGTTCACAGATACGCAGTATTTT
13	many	TRBV20-1	TRBJ1-5	NA	CSASRQDNQPQHF	TGCAGTGCTAGTCGACAGGACAATCAGCCCCAGCATTTT